This passage covers 18 T cell receptor beta chains from one sample sequenced in a study of blood T cell repertoires in COVID-19. Clones were sequenced by immunoSEQ multiplex PCR, and TCRdb holds only the in-frame ones, with some missing. Of 270,000 or so clones in the sample, 85% were seen once. Sequencing was performed on peripheral blood. The source of these receptors is a human donor in a cohort sampled during active COVID-19.

This clone was recorded once. The chain combines TRBV29-1 with TRBJ2-6; D is uncertain. Trimming took 7 bases from V and 11 from J, leaving 15 bases between them. The CDR3 consists of 12 residues. Germline V gene data show CDR1 as SQVTM and CDR2 as ANQGSEA. The CDR3 protein is CSGEEHTHVLTF. The CDR3 DNA reads TGCAGCGGGGAAGAACATACCCACGTCCTGACTTTC.

The chain combines TRBV29-1 with TRBJ2-2; tentatively, D is TRBD2 (6 bases). V was trimmed by 4 bases and J by 5 bases, leaving 14 bases between them. Per germline, CDR1 SQVTM and CDR2 ANQGSEA. The CDR3 has 14 residues. CDR3 bases: TGCAGCGTTGCCGCTAGCGTCGGTACCGGGGAGCTGTTTTTT. Translated, it gives CSVAASVGTGELFF.

This clone was recorded at least ten times. The V call is TRBV28, the J call TRBJ2-7; tentatively, D is TRBD2 (6 bases). Germline V gives CDR1 MDHEN, CDR2 SYDVKM. The CDR3 consists of 15 residues. Trimming left V 5 bases short and J 5 bases short, with 19 bases between. CDR3 loop: CASSAPRARRDEQYF. In DNA form, the CDR3 reads TGTGCCAGCAGTGCCCCCCGGGCGCGGAGGGACGAGCAGTACTTC.

This chain joins TRBV5-4 and TRBJ2-7; TRBD1 matches 11 bases. V dropped 0 bases and J dropped 4; count of bases not matched to a gene: 6. CDR3 length equals 16 residues. Looked up from germline, CDR1 is SGHNT and CDR2 is YYREEE (reference sequence). CDR3 sequence: CASSLGGTGGRYEQYF. As DNA, the CDR3 is TGTGCCAGCAGCTTGGGGGGGACAGGGGGTAGGTACGAGCAGTACTTC.

This clone was observed a single time. This CDR3 is also generated by other DNA sequences in the sample. This chain uses TRBV30 with TRBJ1-3; 7 nucleotides agree with TRBD1. J gave up 3 bases and V 1 base, and 0 bases lay outside the gene matches. The CDR3 runs 13 residues. Germline loops: CDR1 GTSNPN, CDR2 SVGIG (reference sequence). CDR3 nucleotide sequence: TGTGCCTGGAGTGGGGACAGTGGAAACACCATATATTTT. Residues: CAWSGDSGNTIYF.

J is TRBJ2-7 and V is TRBV7-2; TRBD1 is a possible D gene (6 bases). The CDR3 has 14 amino acids. V was pared by 2 bases and J by 5 bases, with 13 bases between. Germline V gene lookup returns CDR1 SGHTA and CDR2 FQGNSA. Here the CDR3 DNA reads TGTGCCAGCAGCTTAAGGGGGAGTTTCGACGAGCAGTACTTC. Its translation: CASSLRGSFDEQYF. The full variable domain, its missing parts supplied by reference TRBV7-2 and TRBJ2-7, is GAGVSQSPSNKVTEKGKDVELRCDPISGHTALYWYRQSLGQGLEFLIYFQGNSAPDKSGLPSDRFSAERTGGSVSTLTIQRTQQEDSAVYLCASSLRGSFDEQYFGPGTRLTVT.

The chain employs TRBV5-5 and TRBJ1-2, with 8 bases matching TRBD1. J was trimmed by 7 bases and V by 0 bases; bases with no gene match: 5. This CDR3 region has 14 residues. Per germline, CDR1 SGHKS and CDR2 YYEKEE (reference sequence). The CDR3 DNA follows: TGTGCCAGCAGCTTGGATCAGGGGGCAGGTGGCTACACCTTC. The encoded protein is CASSLDQGAGGYTF.

V is TRBV27 and J is TRBJ1-5; no definite D call. The CDR3 is made up of 15 amino acids. The V end was cut by 6 bases, the J end by 0 bases, with 12 bases between. The V gene's germline CDR1 is MNHEY and CDR2 SMNVEV (reference sequence). CDR3: CASRRFGSSNQPQHF. The DNA for the CDR3 is TGTGCCAGCAGACGATTTGGCTCTAGCAATCAGCCCCAGCATTTT.

The chain employs TRBV6-6 and TRBJ2-2; 7 bases match TRBD2. The trim removed 6 bases at V and 0 bases at J, leaving 4 bases unmatched. The CDR3 is 15 amino acids. The V gene's germline CDR1 is MNHNY and CDR2 SVGAGI (reference sequence). The CDR3 is CASSLTSPNTGELFF. The CDR3 DNA sequence: TGTGCCAGCAGCCTGACTAGCCCGAACACCGGGGAGCTGTTTTTT.

The chain employs TRBV24-1 and TRBJ2-1, with a weak D call TRBD2 (6 bases). V was pared by 3 bases and J by 3 bases, with 8 bases between. The CDR3 has 14 amino acids. Germline V CDR1 and CDR2: KGHDR, SFDVKD. The CDR3 region is CATSDGGIYNEQFF. CDR3 nucleotides: TGTGCCACCAGTGATGGGGGGATCTACAATGAGCAGTTCTTC.

The CDR3 nucleotides are TGTGCCAGCAGTCGGGCCGCGGGGGGCGGGGAGCTGTTTTTT. Translating it yields CASSRAAGGGELFF. The chain recombines TRBV6-1 with TRBJ2-2; 8 nucleotides align to TRBD2. This CDR3 has 14 residues. Germline CDR1 reads MNHNS; CDR2 reads SASEGT. V lost 5 bases, J lost 7 bases, and 6 bases stayed unmatched.

The chain recombines TRBV6-6 with TRBJ2-7, with 10 bases identical to TRBD1. The CDR3 has 15 residues. V dropped 5 bases and J dropped 9; count of bases not matched to a gene: 13. Germline values: CDR1 MNHNY, CDR2 SVGAGI (reference sequence). The CDR3 bases are TGTGCCAGCAGTCTAAATCCGGGACAGGGGTTGGTGCAGTACTTC. It yields the protein CASSLNPGQGLVQYF.

This chain connects TRBV2 to TRBJ1-1, with D tentatively TRBD1 (5 bases). V dropped 7 bases and J dropped 3 bases, with 15 bases sitting between them. Germline assignment: CDR1 SNHLY and CDR2 FYNNEI. The CDR3 loop spans 14 amino acids. The CDR3 is CASTQMGPDTEAFF. DNA of the CDR3: TGTGCCAGCACCCAAATGGGGCCGGACACTGAAGCTTTCTTT.

The chain joins TRBV2 to TRBJ1-6; a possible D gene is TRBD1 (5 bases). The ends were cut back, 8 bases at V and 5 bases at J, with 10 bases in the middle. This CDR3 region has 13 residues. In germline, CDR1 is SNHLY, CDR2 FYNNEI. The chain's CDR3 is CASPVRDNSPLHF. The CDR3 DNA sequence: TGTGCCAGCCCTGTCAGGGATAATTCACCCCTCCACTTT. Using reference TRBV2 and TRBJ1-6 for the parts outside the CDR3, the full variable domain is EPEVTQTPSHQVTQMGQEVILRCVPISNHLYFYWYRQILGQKVEFLVSFYNNEISEKSEIFDDQFSVERPDGSNFTLKIRSTKLEDSAMYFCASPVRDNSPLHFGNGTRLTVT.

The chain employs TRBV28 and TRBJ2-7; TRBD2 might be the D (5 bases). Trimming left V 3 bases short and J 3 bases short, with 12 bases between. CDR1 is MDHEN, CDR2 SYDVKM, per germline. The CDR3 totals 14 residues. CDR3 protein: CASSFKRRNYEQYF. For the CDR3, the DNA is TGTGCCAGCAGTTTTAAGCGGAGAAACTACGAGCAGTACTTC.

The chain recombines TRBV5-1 with TRBJ1-2; 10 bases agree with TRBD1. The CDR3 is 15 residues long. The germline gives CDR1 SGHRS, CDR2 YFSETQ. V was clipped by 3 bases and J by 6 bases; unmatched bases: 8. CDR3 loop: CASSWGTGEANGYTF. The CDR3 bases are TGCGCCAGCAGCTGGGGGACAGGGGAGGCGAATGGCTACACCTTC.

The CDR3 bases are TGTGCCAGCAGTTATGGACAGAACACAGATACGCAGTATTTT. Protein product: CASSYGQNTDTQYF. The chain links TRBV6-6 to TRBJ2-3; a possible D gene is TRBD1 (6 bases). V shed 3 bases and J shed 2 bases, with 9 bases lying between them. The germline V gene has CDR1 MNHNY and CDR2 SVGAGI (reference sequence). The CDR3 spans 14 residues.

The chain employs TRBV6-5 and TRBJ1-5, with no clear D. This CDR3 has 15 residues. Germline-derived CDR1 and CDR2 are MNHEY and SVGAGI. Between the trimmed V and J ends, which lost 7 bases and 0 bases, there was a span of 13 bases. CDR3 region: CASNLTRDSNQPQHF. The CDR3 DNA reads as TGTGCCAGCAACCTCACGAGGGATAGCAATCAGCCCCAGCATTTT.